This T cell receptor beta chain was sequenced during a study of OX40 agonist ivuxolimab in advanced cancers. Study-wide results and limits: At 0.1 to 3.0 mg/kg, CD4+ and CD8+ blood T cells expanded clonally by week 6.

Patients had blood sampled at baseline and again on cycle 4 day 1 and cycle 7 day 1. Germline values: CDR1 SEHNR, CDR2 FQNEAQ (reference sequence). V was clipped by 5 bases and J by 3 bases; unmatched bases: 7. The CDR3 totals 14 residues. Relative to its sample, this clone is medium-sized. No antigen is known for it. The same CDR3 can be traced to other DNA sequences in this sample. TCRdb keeps only in-frame clones here, not all; method: immunoSEQ multiplex PCR. In the table there are 65,000 to 80,000 clones, roughly 91% of which are singletons. This chain connects TRBV7-9 to TRBJ2-7; 7 bases fit TRBD1. The TCR sequence derives from an adult with an advanced solid tumor such as melanoma, head and neck, liver or kidney cancer. Here the sequenced sample was CD4+ or CD8+ T cells sorted from blood, taken in a trial of the OX40 agonist ivuxolimab. The CDR3 loop reads CASSHRDRNYEQYF. Written as DNA, the CDR3 is TGTGCCAGCAGCCACCGGGACAGAAACTACGAGCAGTACTTC.